This TCR beta chain comes out of a study of cytomegalovirus exposure and HLA in healthy donors. Study findings and constraints: Later on, an analysis found that several of the most significant clusters appeared to be linked to common viral pathogens, which included parvovirus B19. The authors later linked a missense DCLRE1C variant to TCR beta V- and J-gene trimming. Altogether, 150 or so TCR beta chains were recorded as cytomegalovirus-associated.

Use of 60 Vbeta and 13 Jbeta primers characterized the PCR. Produced via immunoSEQ multiplex PCR; TCRdb's table is partial and in-frame only. The sample consists of some 13,000 clones, roughly 63% of them appearing once. V was trimmed by 6 bases and J by 5 bases, leaving 14 bases between them. Germline loops: CDR1 SEHNR, CDR2 FQNEAQ (reference sequence). The CDR3 is 14 residues long. Worth noting for this clone: Its target is unknown.

This clonotype originated in a woman in her 50s in good health and CMV-seropositive. Sample: PBMCs. The V gene is TRBV7-9, the J gene TRBJ2-1; TRBD2 might be the D (6 bases). DNA of the CDR3: TGTGCCAGCAGGGGAGGTCTAAGGAACAATGAGCAGTTCTTC. This codes for CASRGGLRNNEQFF.